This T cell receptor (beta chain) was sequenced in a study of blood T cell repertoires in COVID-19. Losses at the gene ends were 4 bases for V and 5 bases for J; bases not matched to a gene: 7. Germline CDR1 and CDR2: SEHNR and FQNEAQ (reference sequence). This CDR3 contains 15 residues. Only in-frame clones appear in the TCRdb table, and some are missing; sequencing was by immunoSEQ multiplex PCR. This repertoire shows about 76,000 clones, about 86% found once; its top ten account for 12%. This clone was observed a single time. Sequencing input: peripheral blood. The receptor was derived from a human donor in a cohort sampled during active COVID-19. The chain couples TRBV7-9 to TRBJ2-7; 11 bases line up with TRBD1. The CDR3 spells CASSSGQGATNEQYF. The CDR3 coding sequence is TGTGCCAGCAGCTCAGGACAGGGGGCGACCAACGAGCAGTACTTC. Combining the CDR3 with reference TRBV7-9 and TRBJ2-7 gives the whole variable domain DTGVSQNPRHKITKRGQNVTFRCDPISEHNRLYWYRQTLGQGPEFLTYFQNEAQLEKSRLLSDRFSAERPKGSFSTLEIQRTEQGDSAMYLCASSSGQGATNEQYFGPGTRLTVT.